These 32 T cell receptor beta chains share one sample of origin, sequenced in a study of early T cells in non-severe SARS-CoV-2 infection. TCRdb fed the 5' RACE reads into MiXCR, producing one record per CDR3 protein. Among some 87,000 distinct CDR3 sequences listed, 9% to 13% were seen once. Source material: whole blood. The receptors come from an adult who was a healthcare worker with PCR-confirmed SARS-CoV-2 infection or an uninfected control (not recorded which).

There are many counts of this clonotype. V and J are TRBV4-2 and TRBJ2-1, with 7 nucleotides matching TRBD2. The trim removed 1 base at V and 9 bases at J, leaving 15 bases unmatched. The CDR3 loop spans 17 amino acids. CDR1 and CDR2 from the germline V gene are LGHNA and YNFKEQ. CDR3 coding DNA: TGTGCCAGCAGCCAAGGGGGCCTAAGCGGGATTTATACTGAGCAGTTCTTC. This encodes CASSQGGLSGIYTEQFF.

This clonotype was seen at least ten times. The chain has TRBV6-5 and TRBJ2-2; tentative D call: TRBD2 (6 bases). Between the trimmed V and J ends, which lost 6 bases and 7 bases, there was a span of 18 bases. Germline lookup yields CDR1 MNHEY and CDR2 SVGAGI. The CDR3 is 15 amino acids. The CDR3 loop is CASSPLPSVYGELFF. In nucleotides, the CDR3 is TGTGCCAGCAGCCCTCTCCCTAGCGTTTACGGGGAGCTGTTTTTT.

This clonotype showed up many times. The rearrangement links TRBV12-3 or TRBV12-4 to TRBJ1-5, with D perhaps matching TRBD1 (6 bases). Trimming left V 2 bases short and J 3 bases short, with 17 bases between. This CDR3 spans 17 amino acids. The CDR3 spells CASSLKEGGATNQPQHF. CDR3 DNA sequence: TGTGCCAGCAGTTTAAAGGAGGGGGGCGCGACCAATCAGCCCCAGCATTTT.

The J gene is TRBJ2-7, the V gene TRBV21-1. TRBV21-1 is a pseudogene. The CDR3 covers 16 residues. CDR3 sequence: CASSKAGRSSSYEQYF. In nucleotides, the CDR3 is TGTGCCAGCAGCAAAGCGGGCCGGAGTAGCTCCTACGAGCAGTACTTC.

This clonotype appeared many times. This chain links TRBV5-1 with TRBJ2-1; possibly TRBD2 for D (6 bases). CDR3 size: 15 residues. Trimming stripped 0 bases from V and 7 bases from J, with 14 bases between. CDR1 and CDR2 from the germline V gene are SGHRS and YFSETQ. The CDR3 loop reads CASSLGALGGNEQFF. The DNA of the CDR3 is TGCGCCAGCAGCTTGGGAGCGTTGGGAGGAAATGAGCAGTTCTTC.

This rearrangement joins TRBV12-5 to TRBJ2-3, with D tentatively TRBD1 or TRBD2 (5 bases each). The CDR3 is 16 amino acids. Germline V gene data show CDR1 as LGHNT and CDR2 as FRNRAP. Trimming stripped 5 bases from V and 3 bases from J, with 18 bases between. CDR3 coding DNA: TGTGCTAGTGGTCCGGGACCCATCGAGGTGACAGATACGCAGTATTTT. Translating it yields CASGPGPIEVTDTQYF.

This clonotype was picked up a small number of times. The V call is TRBV20-1, the J call TRBJ2-7; unclear D gene. This CDR3 has 15 residues. The V end lost 2 bases, the J end lost 0 bases, and 14 bases lay between the germline ends. Germline V gene data show CDR1 as DFQATT and CDR2 as SNEGSKA (reference sequence). The CDR3 sequence is CSARPKRSSSYEQYF. In nucleotides, the CDR3 is TGCAGTGCTAGACCTAAGCGTTCTAGCTCCTACGAGCAGTACTTC.

The genes are TRBV29-1 and TRBJ2-5; TRBD1 or TRBD2 may be the D gene (5 bases each). The CDR3 loop spans 14 amino acids. V gave up 4 bases and J gave up 4 bases, with 16 bases separating them. Germline CDR1 reads SQVTM; CDR2 reads ANQGSEA. The CDR3 DNA reads as TGCAGCGTTGGGGACGGGCGGTTGGGAGAGACCCAGTACTTC. It encodes CSVGDGRLGETQYF.

This clonotype was seen many times. The chain combines TRBV7-9 with TRBJ2-1, with D perhaps matching TRBD2 (6 bases). The V gene's germline CDR1 is SEHNR and CDR2 FQNEAQ (reference sequence). The CDR3 covers 15 residues. With 3 bases removed from V and 0 bases from J, the gap between germline ends came to 9 bases. This CDR3 is CASSLRDPSYNEQFF. CDR3 sequence (DNA): TGTGCCAGCAGCTTGCGGGACCCCTCCTACAATGAGCAGTTCTTC.

The chain is built from TRBV12-3 or TRBV12-4 and TRBJ2-7; D call uncertain. V dropped 5 bases and J dropped 2 bases, with 13 bases sitting between them. The CDR3 runs to 14 residues. The chain's CDR3 is CASSQILGTYEQYF. In DNA form, the CDR3 reads TGTGCCAGCAGTCAGATACTGGGGACCTACGAGCAGTACTTC.

This clonotype has at least ten counts. The chain combines TRBV19 with TRBJ1-5; no firm D call. The CDR3 contains 15 residues. V lost 3 bases and J 1 base, leaving 10 bases between the germline ends. The V gene's germline CDR1 is LNHDA and CDR2 SQIVND (reference sequence). This CDR3 reads CASSIDLRSNQPQHF. CDR3 nucleotides: TGTGCCAGTAGTATTGACTTACGAAGCAATCAGCCCCAGCATTTT.

This clonotype was observed a few times. The J gene is TRBJ1-4, the V gene TRBV11-3, with TRBD1 matching 10 bases. This CDR3 has 15 residues. From germline, CDR1 is SGHNT and CDR2 YENEEA. V lost 5 bases and J lost 6; bases outside the gene matches: 6. CDR3 DNA sequence: TGTGCCAGCAGCCTTCGACAGGGGGCGGATGAAAAACTGTTTTTT. Protein product: CASSLRQGADEKLFF.

V is TRBV7-8 and J is TRBJ2-1, with TRBD2 matching over 15 bases. Per the germline V gene, CDR1 is SGHVS and CDR2 is FQNEAQ. The V segment lost 7 bases and the J segment 1 base; nucleotides outside the gene matches: 11. The CDR3 covers 19 residues. The CDR3 is CASTLPGTSGRRSYNEQFF. CDR3 bases: TGTGCCAGCACCCTCCCCGGGACTAGCGGGAGGAGGTCCTACAATGAGCAGTTCTTC.

The V call is TRBV28, the J call TRBJ1-5; D remains unclear. The germline V gene has CDR1 MDHEN and CDR2 SYDVKM. The CDR3 totals 15 residues. V lost 2 bases and J 0 bases, leaving 8 bases between the germline ends. The CDR3 nucleotides are TGTGCCAGCAGTTTAGCCTCAGGTAGCAATCAGCCCCAGCATTTT. It specifies CASSLASGSNQPQHF.

In this sample, this clonotype turned up a few times. The chain recombines TRBV11-2 with TRBJ2-7; D unclear. V was shortened by 5 bases and J by 0 bases, with 17 bases between the two germline ends. This CDR3 has 16 residues. The germline V gene has CDR1 SGHAT and CDR2 FQNNGV. CDR3 protein: CASSPLRGPSSYEQYF. For the CDR3, the DNA is TGTGCCAGCAGCCCCCTCCGAGGCCCGAGCTCCTACGAGCAGTACTTC.

This clonotype was seen repeatedly, ten times or more. The chain employs TRBV30 and TRBJ2-7, with D tentatively TRBD2 (5 bases). Trimming left V 2 bases short and J 3 bases short, with 11 bases between. The CDR3 length is 13 residues. Germline CDR1 is GTSNPN and CDR2 is SVGIG (reference sequence). Here the CDR3 DNA reads TGTGCCTGGAGTCTTCGGACTGGCTACGAGCAGTACTTC. Its translation is CAWSLRTGYEQYF.

This chain connects TRBV5-1 to TRBJ1-1; D uncertain. V was clipped by 5 bases and J by 2 bases, with 13 bases between them. CDR3 length equals 14 residues. Germline lookup yields CDR1 SGHRS and CDR2 YFSETQ. CDR3 protein: CASRVTDGNTEAFF. The CDR3 DNA follows: TGCGCCAGCAGGGTAACAGACGGAAACACTGAAGCTTTCTTT.

This clonotype has at least ten counts. This chain uses TRBV24-1 with TRBJ2-1; 9 bases align to TRBD2. V lost 3 bases and J lost 6; bases outside the gene matches: 5. From germline, CDR1 is KGHDR and CDR2 SFDVKD. There are 15 residues in the CDR3. CDR3 sequence reads: CATSDRLAVFNEQFF. The CDR3 region has the DNA TGTGCCACCAGTGATCGACTAGCGGTCTTCAATGAGCAGTTCTTC.

This clonotype has ten or more counts. The chain uses TRBV18 and TRBJ2-3; TRBD1 agrees at 10 bases. The CDR3 totals 15 residues. The trim removed 8 bases at V and 3 bases at J, leaving 8 bases unmatched. Germline lookup yields CDR1 KGHSH and CDR2 LQKENI. The CDR3 bases are TGTGCCAGCAAGCAGGACAGGGGGTGGACAGATACGCAGTATTTT. This gives the protein CASKQDRGWTDTQYF.

This clonotype was detected ten times or more. V gene TRBV6-6 combines with J gene TRBJ2-1; no reliable D call. Looked up from germline, CDR1 is MNHNY and CDR2 is SVGAGI (reference sequence). The CDR3 loop spans 16 amino acids. Trimming stripped 5 bases from V and 5 bases from J, with 19 bases between. CDR3 residues: CASSLTLWPRDNEQFF. The CDR3 DNA is TGTGCCAGCAGTCTCACTCTCTGGCCCCGGGACAATGAGCAGTTCTTC.

This clonotype was counted many times. The chain carries TRBV19 and TRBJ2-1; D is ambiguous. Trimming took off 4 bases at V and 5 bases at J, with 3 bases between the two ends. The CDR3 loop spans 11 amino acids. Germline loops: CDR1 LNHDA, CDR2 SQIVND (reference sequence). The CDR3 DNA reads as TGTGCCAGTAGTACGGACAATGAGCAGTTCTTC. Translation: CASSTDNEQFF.

There are many counts of this clonotype. The chain couples TRBV20-1 to TRBJ1-3; perhaps TRBD1 as D (5 bases). Per the germline V gene, CDR1 is DFQATT and CDR2 is SNEGSKA (reference sequence). The V and J ends lost 6 bases and 2 bases respectively, with 20 bases between them. The CDR3 spans 16 residues. The CDR3 bases are TGCAGTGCCCAGATAGGCGGTGGGACGACTGGAAACACCATATATTTT. The encoded protein is CSAQIGGGTTGNTIYF.

This clonotype was found many times. The rearrangement joins TRBV2 to TRBJ1-1; D is possibly TRBD1 (5 bases). The V gene's germline CDR1 is SNHLY and CDR2 FYNNEI. Trimming took 4 bases from V and 1 from J, leaving 10 bases between them. The CDR3 is 14 amino acids. This chain's CDR3 is CASSGGRGNTEAFF. The CDR3, as DNA: TGTGCCAGCAGTGGGGGCCGGGGGAACACTGAAGCTTTCTTT.

The gene calls are TRBV4-2 and TRBJ1-2; TRBD1 might be the D (5 bases). The CDR3 has 16 amino acids. Trimming pared 4 bases from V and 1 base from J, leaving 16 bases between. Germline V gene lookup returns CDR1 LGHNA and CDR2 YNFKEQ. The CDR3 spells CASSPRLEGLNYGYTF. The DNA for the CDR3 is TGTGCCAGCAGCCCCCGACTGGAGGGGCTTAACTATGGCTACACCTTC.

This clonotype was seen ten or more times. The rearrangement links TRBV6-1 to TRBJ1-1; D unclear. V was cut by 1 base and J by 6 bases, with 15 bases left in between. Germline values: CDR1 MNHNS, CDR2 SASEGT. This CDR3 has 15 amino acids. The CDR3 DNA is TGTGCCAGCAGTGAAGGGATAAGGGTTTACCCTGAAGCTTTCTTT. Translated: CASSEGIRVYPEAFF.

The table lists this clonotype with many counts. The V gene is TRBV3-1, the J gene TRBJ2-1; 9 bases match TRBD1. The V gene end was trimmed by 10 bases and the J gene end by 1 base; junction bases not matched to a gene: 8. The CDR3 runs 15 residues. Germline loops: CDR1 LGHDT, CDR2 YNNKEL (reference sequence). DNA of the CDR3: TGTGCCACCTCACCCGGACAGGGGTCCTACAATGAGCAGTTCTTC. Translating gives CATSPGQGSYNEQFF.

There are many counts of this clonotype. The chain has TRBV5-1 and TRBJ2-7; D is tentatively TRBD1 or TRBD2 (6 bases each). V was shortened by 5 bases and J by 8 bases, with 26 bases between the two germline ends. CDR1 is SGHRS and CDR2 is YFSETQ in the germline V gene. The CDR3 has 16 amino acids. DNA of the CDR3: TGCGCCAGCAGTCGACGATCCCCGGGTAAGGGGGGAAAGCAGTACTTC. Protein product: CASSRRSPGKGGKQYF.

There are many counts of this clonotype. The rearrangement links TRBV19 to TRBJ1-5, with D possibly being TRBD1 (5 bases). The CDR3 is made up of 13 amino acids. Germline values: CDR1 LNHDA, CDR2 SQIVND (reference sequence). Trimming took 4 bases from V and 5 from J, leaving 9 bases between them. The CDR3 region is CASSTGTYQPQHF. The CDR3 bases are TGTGCCAGTAGTACCGGGACCTATCAGCCCCAGCATTTT.

This sequence joins TRBV7-3 and TRBJ2-3; D remains ambiguous. The CDR3 is 14 amino acids. The V end was cut by 3 bases, the J end by 0 bases, with 7 bases between. CDR1 is SGHTA and CDR2 is FQGTGA in the germline V gene. CDR3 amino acids: CASSFVASTDTQYF. As DNA, the CDR3 is TGTGCCAGCAGCTTTGTTGCTAGCACAGATACGCAGTATTTT.

In this sample, this clonotype turned up a few times. V usage is TRBV10-3 and J usage is TRBJ2-5, with 14 bases lining up with TRBD2. J gave up 1 base and V 3 bases, and 13 bases lay outside the gene matches. The length of the CDR3 is 20 residues. Germline V CDR1 and CDR2: ENHRY, SYGVKD. This chain's CDR3 is CAISDSPGLAGEGPQETQYF. In nucleotides, the CDR3 is TGTGCCATCAGTGATTCCCCGGGACTAGCGGGAGAGGGCCCCCAAGAGACCCAGTACTTC.

This clonotype has just a few counts. This sequence joins TRBV3-1 and TRBJ1-6; D is perhaps TRBD1 (5 bases). The V end lost 4 bases, the J end lost 4 bases, and 11 bases lay between the germline ends. Germline V lookup: CDR1 LGHDT, CDR2 YNNKEL (reference sequence). This CDR3 comprises 15 residues. CDR3 protein: CASSPEGRYNSPLHF. The CDR3 nucleotides are TGTGCCAGCAGCCCTGAGGGACGGTATAATTCACCCCTCCACTTT.

This chain links TRBV5-1 with TRBJ2-7, with TRBD1 identical over 10 bases. The V and J ends lost 6 bases and 3 bases, in that order; junction bases with no gene match: 6. This CDR3 region has 14 residues. Germline V lookup: CDR1 SGHRS, CDR2 YFSETQ. CDR3 amino acids: CASNLGTGDYEQYF. The CDR3 DNA sequence: TGCGCCAGCAACCTGGGGACAGGGGACTACGAGCAGTACTTC.